Listed below are T cell receptor beta chains from one sample, sequenced in a study of blood T cell repertoires in COVID-19. Method: immunoSEQ multiplex PCR; TCRdb's copy keeps in-frame clones and lacks some. The repertoire holds about 210,000 clones, with around 80% as singletons. The sequencing input was PBMCs or T cells enriched from blood (not recorded which). All receptors derive from a young man with acute COVID-19. Each CDR3 is given with its conserved first and last residue. The order of the fields is V gene, J gene, CDR3 length, CDR3 protein.

v_call: TRBV19
j_call: TRBJ2-5
cdr3_length: 16
cdr3_aa: CASSIDSRLGQETQYF

v_call: TRBV5-1
j_call: TRBJ1-2
cdr3_length: 15
cdr3_aa: CASSFNTGQIYGYTF

v_call: TRBV5-4
j_call: TRBJ2-1
cdr3_length: 15
cdr3_aa: CASSVYSGGYNEQFF

v_call: TRBV12-3/TRBV12-4
j_call: TRBJ2-2
cdr3_length: 13
cdr3_aa: CASSLAPGGELFF

v_call: TRBV6-4
j_call: TRBJ1-1
cdr3_length: 14
cdr3_aa: CASSDTDRATEAFF

v_call: TRBV4-1
j_call: TRBJ2-7
cdr3_length: 15
cdr3_aa: CASSPRDRNSYEQYF

v_call: TRBV12-3/TRBV12-4
j_call: TRBJ2-7
cdr3_length: 13
cdr3_aa: CASFSGGAYEQYF

v_call: TRBV9
j_call: TRBJ2-7
cdr3_length: 17
cdr3_aa: CASSLGLAGETYDGQYF

v_call: TRBV28
j_call: TRBJ1-2
cdr3_length: 14
cdr3_aa: CAALGMGGDYGYTF

v_call: TRBV9
j_call: TRBJ1-1
cdr3_length: 12
cdr3_aa: CASTPVNTEAFF

v_call: TRBV6-5
j_call: TRBJ1-2
cdr3_length: 15
cdr3_aa: CASRPTQGPGNGYTF

v_call: TRBV6-5
j_call: TRBJ2-7
cdr3_length: 15
cdr3_aa: CASRWSQHGGYEQYF

v_call: TRBV7-9
j_call: TRBJ2-3
cdr3_length: 17
cdr3_aa: CASSSQRLGSSTDTQYF

v_call: TRBV11-2
j_call: TRBJ1-2
cdr3_length: 15
cdr3_aa: CASSLGDRGAYGYTF

v_call: TRBV5-1
j_call: TRBJ1-2
cdr3_length: 15
cdr3_aa: CASSALNDRGYGYTF

v_call: TRBV10-1
j_call: TRBJ2-7
cdr3_length: 15
cdr3_aa: CASSESGGDLYEQYF

v_call: TRBV6-1
j_call: TRBJ1-2
cdr3_length: 14
cdr3_aa: CASSFLQGNYGYTF

v_call: TRBV18
j_call: TRBJ2-1
cdr3_length: 17
cdr3_aa: CASSPGKSAVDFGEQFF

v_call: TRBV27
j_call: TRBJ2-1
cdr3_length: 15
cdr3_aa: CASSLSSGGAYEQFF

v_call: TRBV5-1
j_call: TRBJ2-3
cdr3_length: 16
cdr3_aa: CASSLGNLGSGDTQYF